A selection of T cell receptor beta chains follows, all from one sample in a study of control samples from healthy donors and cancer patients. Repertoires were generated with immunoSEQ multiplex PCR, while TCRdb's copy carries only in-frame clones and drops some. The profile shows some 110,000 clones, around 91% of them singletons. Sequenced sample: PBMCs. These receptors all come from a woman in her forties or fifties with colorectal cancer. Each CDR3 is given without its conserved first and last residue. The D gene is left open where the match is weak.

TRBV19	11	-	ASSVSGVYEQY
TRBV7-3	11	-	ASTPTPGGTQY
TRBV5-4	14	-	ASSFLRAVNTGELF
TRBV5-1	12	-	ASSLAGNTGELF
TRBV5-1	11	-	ASNSGFGNTIY
TRBV4-1	14	-	ASSQVGRETHEKLF
TRBV5-1	14	TRBD1	ASSSYRDRGTAEAF
TRBV6-1	10	-	ASSERAYEQY
TRBV12-3/TRBV12-4	9	-	GIGVTGELF
TRBV29-1	10	-	SVRESAGGYT
TRBV6-6	15	TRBD1	ASSQRQGTTNNQPQH
TRBV5-1	13	-	ASSLEGQNYSPLH
TRBV5-6	15	-	ASSLAVLGWDTGELF
TRBV19	13	TRBD1	ASSTSRDRNQPQH
TRBV6-6	15	TRBD1	ASSHITGTASNYGYT
TRBV29-1	9	-	SVRGQDGYT
TRBV25-1	12	-	ATEGRMNTGELF
TRBV6-6	13	-	ASSYQQGTNEKLF
TRBV18	11	-	ASSPPDAYEQY
TRBV4-1	10	TRBD1	ASSQAGTGID
TRBV7-9	13	TRBD1	ASSGQGGRTGELF
TRBV30	10	TRBD1	ASGQGNTEAF
TRBV3-1/TRBV3-2	11	TRBD1	ASSQGQGYGYT
TRBV6-1	14	TRBD1	ASSGHHTGGNQPQH
TRBV30	10	-	AWSPLLDTQY
TRBV3-1/TRBV3-2	11	-	ASSRLNTGELF
TRBV19	12	TRBD1	ASSIRTGNYEQY
TRBV10-2	12	-	ASSVTRDTGELF
TRBV10-3	12	-	AISYDSKGTEAF
TRBV3-1/TRBV3-2	11	-	ASSQYSNQPQH
TRBV6-6	11	-	ASTSSERSGYT
TRBV19	11	-	ASSMGLTDTQY
TRBV5-4	12	TRBD2	ASSLDGGAEELF
TRBV9	12	-	ASSTLDSNQPQH
TRBV19	11	-	ASKLGANTEAF
TRBV7-6	15	-	ASSRRVGGPTAYEQY
TRBV27	13	TRBD1	ASSIDRGLSYEQY
TRBV20-1	9	-	SAEHGYEQY
TRBV5-6	14	-	ASSLVGKSSYNEQF
TRBV7-3	13	-	ASSFRGARNSPLH
TRBV5-1	15	TRBD1	ASSLDGTDISTDTQY
TRBV28	14	-	ASSPPFSSRIEKLF